Listed below are T cell receptor beta chains from one sample, sequenced in a study of blood T cell repertoires in COVID-19. The table came from immunoSEQ multiplex PCR; TCRdb's copy has only in-frame clones and leaves some out. This table holds over 100,000 clones, 84% found once. Sequenced material: peripheral blood. The origin of the receptors is a woman aged 55 to 70 with acute or convalescent COVID-19. CDR3s include the opening cysteine and the closing phenylalanine or tryptophan. The D gene is left open where the match is weak. Part of the rows lack a size; the others show once, few, many or a class for expanded clones.

TRBV7-3,TRBJ1-6,NA,once,CASSLQGGSPLHF,TGTGCCAGCAGCTTACAGGGTGGGTCACCCCTCCACTTT
TRBV2,TRBJ2-3,NA,NA,CASTGVADTQYF,TGTGCCAGCACGGGGGTAGCAGATACGCAGTATTTT
TRBV5-1,TRBJ1-1,NA,NA,CASSLSGGVDEEAFF,TGCGCCAGCAGCTTGTCGGGGGGAGTGGACGAAGAGGCTTTCTTT
TRBV11-2,TRBJ1-1,NA,once,CASSSSSRTEAFF,TGTGCCAGCAGTTCGAGTTCTAGGACTGAAGCTTTCTTT
TRBV7-2,TRBJ2-3,NA,NA,CASSLRGGAGRGTDTQYF,TGTGCCAGCAGCTTAAGGGGTGGGGCAGGACGGGGCACAGATACGCAGTATTTT
TRBV2,TRBJ2-2,TRBD1,few,CASTGTGKTGELFF,TGTGCCAGCACTGGGACAGGGAAAACCGGGGAGCTGTTTTTT
TRBV4-2,TRBJ2-7,TRBD1,few,CASSRDRSSYEQYF,TGTGCCAGCAGCCGGGACAGAAGCTCCTACGAGCAGTACTTC
TRBV6-6,TRBJ2-5,NA,NA,CASSYTGGGETQYF,TGTGCCAGCAGTTACACAGGGGGGGGAGAGACCCAGTACTTC
TRBV7-9,TRBJ1-2,NA,NA,CASSLRGAFYYGYTF,TGTGCCAGCAGCTTACGGGGGGCATTTTACTATGGCTACACCTTC
TRBV18,TRBJ2-1,NA,NA,CASSHGISGDEQFF,TGTGCCAGCTCACACGGGATCTCGGGGGATGAGCAGTTCTTC
TRBV2,TRBJ1-3,NA,NA,CASSEDTRNTIYF,TGTGCCAGCAGTGAAGATACTAGAAACACCATATATTTT
TRBV6-5,TRBJ1-2,NA,few,CASSTKRVANYGYTF,TGTGCCAGCAGCACGAAGCGGGTAGCTAACTATGGCTACACCTTC
TRBV18,TRBJ1-5,NA,NA,CASSPPFTGYSNQPQHF,TGTGCCAGCTCACCACCGTTCACAGGCTATAGCAATCAGCCCCAGCATTTT
TRBV11-2,TRBJ1-2,TRBD1,NA,CASSLGTGGYGYTF,TGTGCCAGCAGCTTGGGGACAGGGGGCTATGGCTACACCTTC
TRBV7-9,TRBJ1-2,NA,NA,CASSSRLEGDGYTF,TGTGCCAGCAGCTCCCGCCTTGAGGGAGATGGCTACACCTTC
TRBV19,TRBJ1-5,NA,NA,CASSIVGRQRGQPQHF,TGTGCCAGTAGTATAGTGGGGCGACAGAGAGGACAGCCCCAGCATTTT
TRBV3-1/TRBV3-2,TRBJ1-2,NA,few,CASSLGGTNYGYTF,TGTGCCAGCAGCCTGGGGGGTACTAACTATGGCTACACCTTC
TRBV5-1,TRBJ1-2,TRBD1,once,CASSSQTGGKEDTF,TGCGCCAGCAGCTCCCAGACAGGGGGAAAGGAAGACACCTTC
TRBV12-5,TRBJ1-5,NA,NA,CASGQGEVSNQPQHF,TGTGCTAGTGGTCAAGGGGAGGTGAGCAATCAGCCCCAGCATTTT
TRBV15,TRBJ2-5,NA,NA,CATGTLKETQYF,TGTGCCACTGGGACTCTAAAAGAGACCCAGTACTTC
TRBV5-4,TRBJ1-4,NA,NA,CASSRYTGLNEKLFF,TGTGCCAGCAGCCGCTATACGGGACTTAATGAAAAACTGTTTTTT
TRBV10-3,TRBJ1-3,NA,NA,CAISGGPMSGNTIYF,TGTGCCATCAGCGGGGGGCCGATGTCTGGAAACACCATATATTTT